Listed here is a single T cell receptor beta chain. This clonotype has more than one count but fewer than ten. This clone's antigen is unknown. Base quality data are lacking; no much larger clone is found one base away. According to the germline V gene, CDR1 reads SNHLY and CDR2 reads FYNNEI. At the junction V is shortened by 6 bases and J by 4 bases, with 10 bases in between. Counted from cysteine to phenylalanine, this CDR3 has 12 amino acids. The sequence is cut down to CDR3 DNA, 36 bases in frame from base 1. These data come from a study of draining lymph node invasion in breast cancer (dated by TCRdb to the early 2020s). General notes on the study: Nodal metastasis was diagnosed by histology and cytokeratin immunohistochemistry, and confirmation was obtained by EpCAM/CD45 flow cytometry. In a separate targeted assay, sorted memory regulatory T cells and memory conventional CD4 T cells were compared across breast cancer tissues by bulk TCR-beta CDR3 sequencing. The separate targeted TCR sequencing covered lymph nodes from five or six patients, with primary tumors sequenced for three of those patients. From every patient, the primary tumor plus matched non-invaded and tumor-invaded tumor-draining lymph nodes were collected, and both Treg and Tconv subsets were profiled.

Findings and caveats that apply to the study as a whole: Roughly 12-25% of Treg TCRs were shared with Tconvs per tissue, interpreted as suggesting peripheral Treg induction. TCRs shared between the Treg and Tconv subsets were regarded as suggesting, but not proving, a common clonal origin. Some of the top 100 tumor clones were detected in invaded and non-invaded nodes, suggesting recirculation between tumor and draining nodes. Data could not resolve whether Treg conversion occurred in a given organ or whether converted Tregs recirculated between nodes and tumor. Tracking of the top-100 tumor clones could be carried out in just a couple of patients. In the targeted TCR-seq data, Tregs appeared more clonally expanded than Tconvs in all tissues, and both subsets were less diverse in tumor than lymph nodes.

Libraries were built with bulk RNA-seq. TCRdb names Illumina HiSeq 2500 as the instrument used. The published analysis was carried out like this. For the separate targeted TCR-seq dataset, MiXCR version 2.1.5 with default parameters extracted and quantified CDR3 sequences from raw reads. The separate targeted TCR-seq dataset defined each TCR-beta clone by its combination of V gene, J gene and CDR3 sequence. For the separate targeted TCR-seq dataset, clones with fewer than three counts were filtered out, after which only the 90% most strongly expressed clones in each sample were kept. In the separate targeted TCR-seq dataset, Treg-Tconv overlap was calculated per tissue as the number of shared clones divided by the total number of Treg clones, multiplied by 100. Using fastp at Q25 and MiXCR, TCRdb reprocessed the public reads and kept productive beta chains. A single entry per CDR3 protein holds the most common genes and DNA from its merged rows. TCRdb, not the authors, supplied the V and J calls. Across this sample there are 1,200 or so distinct CDR3 sequences, with more than 55% seen only once. The ten biggest clones cover about 9.4% of the sample.

For memory regulatory T cells, the sort was based on CD4+ CD45RA- CD25high cells. Tumor-draining lymph nodes were classified as non-invaded or invaded according to absence or presence of metastatic tumor cells. T cells were pre-enriched with a Miltenyi Pan T Cell isolation kit before staining and sorting. Primary tumors were characterized by immunohistochemistry for estrogen receptor, progesterone receptor, HER2 and Ki-67. Within a few hours after surgery, fresh surgical tissue was processed by cutting the tissue into small fragments. The tissue fragments were digested enzymatically for 20 minutes with Liberase TL plus DNase and were then passed through a 40-micrometer strainer. After DAPI live/dead staining, cells were sorted on a BD FACS Aria II, reaching about 98-99% purity. Sorted cells were lysed in TCL buffer and RNA was purified with a Norgen Single Cell RNA purification kit including DNase treatment.

The specimen sequenced was sorted memory Tregs from a lymph node. The cell subset or site label here, explained by the study, means: CD45RA-negative sorted CD4+ T cells (memory Tconv or effector/memory Treg). Rearrangement joined TRBV2 to TRBJ2-7; 5 matching bases give a weak D call of TRBD1. The clonotype was recovered from a female donor with luminal breast cancer. The nucleotide sequence is TGTGCCAGCAGCCGAACAGGTTACGAGCAGTACTTC. Translated, it reads CASSRTGYEQYF. The CDR3, completed at both ends by the reference TRBV2 and TRBJ2-7 genes, gives the full variable domain EPEVTQTPSHQVTQMGQEVILRCVPISNHLYFYWYRQILGQKVEFLVSFYNNEISEKSEIFDDQFSVERPDGSNFTLKIRSTKLEDSAMYFCASSRTGYEQYFGPGTRLTVT.